A single sample gave rise to the 20 T cell receptor beta chains below, sequenced in a study of blood T cells in healthy people across ages. For the second PCR, which ran for about 6 to 11 cycles, a sample-barcoded 5' primer and a J-beta primer mix were used. TCRdb redid the calling of the 5' RACE reads with MiXCR, one entry per CDR3 protein. The sample comprises fewer than 2 million distinct CDR3 sequences, 30% to 40% of which are singletons, and approximately 22% rests with the top ten. Material: blood. These receptors were collected from a human donor in good health.

This clonotype appeared many times. V is TRBV6-6 and J is TRBJ2-7; the D gene is possibly TRBD2 (6 bases). Between the trimmed V and J ends, which lost 1 base and 1 base, there was a span of 14 bases. Germline-derived CDR1 and CDR2 are MNHNY and SVGAGI (reference sequence). This CDR3 region has 16 residues. CDR3 amino acids: CASSYYGSIGSYEQYF. The CDR3 nucleotides are TGTGCCAGCAGTTACTACGGGAGTATAGGGTCCTACGAGCAGTACTTC.

Turning to this clonotype: The junction does not match germline at one end; this may be a read error. The chain has TRBV6-1 and TRBJ1-1; 8 bases are shared with TRBD1. Looked up from germline, CDR1 is MNHNS and CDR2 is SASEGT. This CDR3 is 14 amino acids long. The CDR3 protein is CASSEAGTGTGAFF. CDR3 DNA sequence: TGTGCCAGCAGTGAAGCAGGGACAGGTACTGGAGCTTTCTTT.

The chain couples TRBV20-1 to TRBJ2-5; 7 positions agree with TRBD2. J lost 5 bases, V lost 5 bases, and 14 bases had no gene match. Per germline, CDR1 DFQATT and CDR2 SNEGSKA (reference sequence). The length of the CDR3 is 15 residues. The CDR3 bases are TGCAGTGCTGCACAAACGGGACTAATGGATGAGACCCAGTACTTC. It is translated as CSAAQTGLMDETQYF.

The chain is built from TRBV27 and TRBJ2-1; 9 nucleotides match TRBD2. The V segment lost 0 bases and the J segment 1 base; nucleotides outside the gene matches: 4. The CDR3 is 17 amino acids. Germline V gene lookup returns CDR1 MNHEY and CDR2 SMNVEV (reference sequence). The chain's CDR3 is CASSLSIAGVSYNEQFF. The CDR3 DNA reads as TGTGCCAGCAGTTTATCTATAGCGGGGGTGTCCTACAATGAGCAGTTCTTC.

The V call is TRBV20-1, the J call TRBJ1-1, with unresolved D. The V end lost 0 bases, the J end lost 0 bases, and 8 bases lay between the germline ends. CDR3 length: 14 residues. CDR1 and CDR2 (germline): DFQATT, SNEGSKA (reference sequence). The CDR3 sequence is CSAREARMNTEAFF. The CDR3 region has the DNA TGCAGTGCTAGAGAGGCTAGAATGAACACTGAAGCTTTCTTT.

This clonotype has just a few counts. This rearrangement joins TRBV28 to TRBJ1-2; D is unresolved. This CDR3 is 15 amino acids long. The V gene's germline CDR1 is MDHEN and CDR2 SYDVKM. Deletions cut 4 bases from V and 2 bases from J, with 14 bases between. CDR3: CASSSYRVSNYGYTF. CDR3 DNA: TGTGCCAGCAGTTCGTATCGGGTATCCAACTATGGCTACACCTTC.

Details on this clonotype: One end of the junction does not line up with germline, which may come from a read error. The chain employs TRBV7-2 and TRBJ2-1; 10 bases align to TRBD2. CDR3 length: 15 residues. From germline, CDR1 is SGHTA and CDR2 FQGNSA. The DNA for the CDR3 is TGTGCCTGCAGCTTAAGGACTAGCGGCTACAATGAGCAGTTCTTC. Amino acid sequence: CACSLRTSGYNEQFF.

A few counts support this clonotype. The V and J genes are TRBV21-1 and TRBJ1-2. TRBV21-1 is a listed pseudogene. The CDR3 is made up of 15 amino acids. CDR3 loop: CASSKSTINNYGYTF. DNA for the CDR3: TGTGCCAGCAGCAAGTCGACGATAAATAACTATGGCTACACCTTC.

This sequence joins TRBV6-5 and TRBJ2-5; D may match TRBD1 or TRBD2 (5 bases each). The length of the CDR3 is 11 residues. Germline values: CDR1 MNHEY, CDR2 SVGAGI. V was clipped by 8 bases and J by 9 bases, with 13 bases between them. The CDR3 here is CASGDDGAQYF. The CDR3 nucleotides read TGTGCCAGCGGGGACGATGGAGCCCAGTACTTC.

The rearrangement joins TRBV20-1 to TRBJ2-7; D might be TRBD1 (7 bases). The CDR3 spans 15 residues. Between the trimmed V and J ends, which lost 0 bases and 4 bases, there was a span of 16 bases. Germline V gene lookup returns CDR1 DFQATT and CDR2 SNEGSKA (reference sequence). The CDR3 sequence: CSARETLQGGYEQYF. The CDR3 bases are TGCAGTGCTAGAGAGACCCTCCAGGGGGGATACGAGCAGTACTTC.

The chain is built from TRBV12-3 or TRBV12-4 and TRBJ2-7; TRBD2 matches 7 bases. J gave up 2 bases and V 5 bases, and 15 bases lay outside the gene matches. The CDR3 consists of 17 residues. Written as DNA, the CDR3 is TGTGCCAGCAGTCCCTCCCCTAGCGGCACTTGGACCTACGAGCAGTACTTC. It specifies CASSPSPSGTWTYEQYF.

This clonotype was recorded a few times. The rearrangement uses TRBV9 and TRBJ2-7; D remains ambiguous. V was cut by 0 bases and J by 0 bases, with 7 bases left in between. Germline assignment: CDR1 SGDLS and CDR2 YYNGEE. This CDR3 contains 14 residues. This CDR3 reads CASSVGLGSYEQYF. The CDR3 DNA reads TGTGCCAGCAGCGTAGGACTGGGCTCCTACGAGCAGTACTTC.

This clonotype was seen more than once but under ten times. The chain couples TRBV28 to TRBJ1-2, with 12 nucleotides matching TRBD1. This CDR3 is 13 amino acids long. Germline CDR1 is MDHEN and CDR2 is SYDVKM. The CDR3 DNA reads as TGTGCTATCTGGGACAGGGGGCACTATGGCTACACCTTC. It encodes CAIWDRGHYGYTF.

This rearrangement joins TRBV2 to TRBJ2-5; 9 nucleotides align to TRBD2. Per germline, CDR1 SNHLY and CDR2 FYNNEI. This CDR3 region has 16 residues. J lost 3 bases, V lost 7 bases, and 12 bases had no gene match. The CDR3 sequence: CASTLSRAGGKETQYF. As DNA, the CDR3 is TGTGCCAGCACCCTAAGTAGGGCGGGGGGGAAAGAGACCCAGTACTTC.

On this clonotype itself: One end of the junction does not line up with germline, which may come from a read error. The chain carries TRBV4-2 and TRBJ2-7, with 10 bases lining up with TRBD1. Germline CDR1 LGHNA, CDR2 YNFKEQ. The CDR3 contains 17 residues. CDR3 sequence (DNA): TGTGCCGGCAGCCAAGAAGTCTTTGGACAGGGGGCCTACGAGCAGTACTTC. Its protein is CAGSQEVFGQGAYEQYF.

On this clonotype itself: The germline gene is not matched at one end of the junction; a read error may be the cause. The CDR3 DNA reads as TGTGCCAGCATTACTGCGGGGGGGAGATACAATAAGCAGTTCTTC. It specifies CASITAGGRYNKQFF. The J gene is TRBJ2-1, the V gene TRBV12-3 or TRBV12-4; 9 bases are a match to TRBD2. This CDR3 region has 15 residues.

The gene calls are TRBV2 and TRBJ2-5; 11 nucleotides match TRBD2. Trimming removed 7 bases from V and 11 bases from J; junction bases left unmatched: 18. The CDR3 runs 16 residues. The germline gives CDR1 SNHLY, CDR2 FYNNEI. The CDR3 nucleotides read TGTGCCAGCAAGATATCTAGCGGGGGGAGAATAAGGGAGCAGTACTTC. This codes for CASKISSGGRIREQYF.

This clonotype showed up just a few times. V gene TRBV29-1 combines with J gene TRBJ1-2, with D tentatively TRBD1 (5 bases). CDR1 SQVTM and CDR2 ANQGSEA come from the germline V gene. Deletions cut 4 bases from V and 3 bases from J, with 15 bases between. This CDR3 contains 14 residues. In nucleotides, the CDR3 is TGCAGCGTTGGGACATGGGGGAGTGACTATGGCTACACCTTC. Translated, it gives CSVGTWGSDYGYTF.

The V and J genes are TRBV20-1 and TRBJ1-1, with 9 positions matching TRBD1. The trim removed 6 bases at V and 3 bases at J, leaving 5 bases unmatched. The CDR3 contains 13 residues. The germline gives CDR1 DFQATT, CDR2 SNEGSKA (reference sequence). CDR3 in amino acids: CSAPQGAHTEAFF. In nucleotides, the CDR3 is TGCAGTGCACCACAGGGGGCACACACTGAAGCTTTCTTT.

This clonotype was detected a few times. This chain joins TRBV6-5 and TRBJ1-1, with D possibly TRBD1 on 5 matching bases. The germline CDR1 and CDR2 sequences are MNHEY and SVGAGI. V dropped 0 bases and J dropped 5 bases, with 13 bases sitting between them. This CDR3 is built from 15 residues. This CDR3 reads CASSYSTGEQTEAFF. CDR3 nucleotides: TGTGCCAGCAGTTACTCGACGGGGGAGCAAACTGAAGCTTTCTTT.